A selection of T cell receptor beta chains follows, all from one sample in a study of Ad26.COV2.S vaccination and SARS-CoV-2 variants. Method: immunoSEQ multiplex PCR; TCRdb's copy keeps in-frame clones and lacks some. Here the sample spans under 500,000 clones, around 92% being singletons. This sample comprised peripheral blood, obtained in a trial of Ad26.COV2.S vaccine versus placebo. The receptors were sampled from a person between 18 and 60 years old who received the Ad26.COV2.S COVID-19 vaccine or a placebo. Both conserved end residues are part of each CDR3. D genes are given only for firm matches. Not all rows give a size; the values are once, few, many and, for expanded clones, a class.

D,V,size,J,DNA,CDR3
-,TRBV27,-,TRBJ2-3,TGTGCCAGCAGTTCCGCCGGGGCAGGGTCGGATACGCAGTATTTT,CASSSAGAGSDTQYF
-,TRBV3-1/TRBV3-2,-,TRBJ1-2,TGTGCCAGCAGCCAAGGGGCGGGGAATGGCTACACCTTC,CASSQGAGNGYTF
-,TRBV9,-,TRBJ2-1,TGTGCCAGCAGCGCCCGGGTGGCCCTCTACAATGAGCAGTTCTTC,CASSARVALYNEQFF
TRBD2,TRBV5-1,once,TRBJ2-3,TGCGCCAGCAGCCGGACTAGCGGGATGTCAGATACGCAGTATTTT,CASSRTSGMSDTQYF
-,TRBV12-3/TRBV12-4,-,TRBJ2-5,TGTGCCAGCAGTTACTCGCAAGAGACCCAGTACTTC,CASSYSQETQYF
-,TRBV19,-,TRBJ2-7,TGTGCCAGTAGTATAGACAGGGGCTACGAGCAGTACTTC,CASSIDRGYEQYF
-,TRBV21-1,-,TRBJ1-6,TGTGCCAGCAGCAACGGGACAATCTCACCCCTCCACTTT,CASSNGTISPLHF
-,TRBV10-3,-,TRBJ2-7,TGTGCCATCAGGGACATCCATGCAGGACACTACGAGCAGTACTTC,CAIRDIHAGHYEQYF
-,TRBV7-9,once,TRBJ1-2,TGTGCCAGCAGCTTAAATCGAGGTGGGGATTTCTATGGCTACACCTTC,CASSLNRGGDFYGYTF
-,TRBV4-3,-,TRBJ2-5,TGCGCCAGCAGCCAAACCGGGTTACAAGAGACCCAGTACTTC,CASSQTGLQETQYF
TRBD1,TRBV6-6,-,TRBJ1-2,TGTGCCAGTTCCCGGACAGGTGAGGATGGCTACACCTTC,CASSRTGEDGYTF
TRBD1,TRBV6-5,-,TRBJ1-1,TGTGCCAGCCTCCCGGGACAGGGAGCTGAAGCTTTCTTT,CASLPGQGAEAFF
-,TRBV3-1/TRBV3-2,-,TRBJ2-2,TGTGCCAGCAGCCAGGTTCAGGGTCCCGGGGAGCTGTTTTTT,CASSQVQGPGELFF
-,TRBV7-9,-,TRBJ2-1,TGTGCCAGCAGCGGGCCGTTGGTACGTGAGCAGTTCTTC,CASSGPLVREQFF
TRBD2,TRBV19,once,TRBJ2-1,TGTGCCAGTAGTATTGGCGGGGGGGCGGTAGATGAGCAGTTCTTC,CASSIGGGAVDEQFF
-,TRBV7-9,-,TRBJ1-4,TGTGCCAGCAGCTTAGATAGATTTAATGAAAAACTGTTTTTT,CASSLDRFNEKLFF
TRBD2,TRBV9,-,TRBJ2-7,TGTGCCAGCAGCGTCGGACTAGCGGGGAGATACGAGCAGTACTTC,CASSVGLAGRYEQYF
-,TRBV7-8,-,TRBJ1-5,TGTGCCAGCAGCCCTATGTCGGAGGACTATAGCAATCAGCCCCAGCATTTT,CASSPMSEDYSNQPQHF
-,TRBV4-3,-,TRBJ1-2,TGCGCCAGCAGCCAAGTTAGGTTCTTCGACAGAGGGGAGACTTACTATGGCTACACCTTC,CASSQVRFFDRGETYYGYTF
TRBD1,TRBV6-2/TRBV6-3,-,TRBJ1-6,TGTGCCAGCAGTTACTCGAATTGGGGACAGAATAATTCACCCCTCCACTTT,CASSYSNWGQNNSPLHF
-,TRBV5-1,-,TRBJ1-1,TGCGCCAGCAGCTCGCACTGGGTGGACACTGAAGCTTTCTTT,CASSSHWVDTEAFF
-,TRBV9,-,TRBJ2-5,TGTGCCAGCAACCCCTCGGCGGGCGGAGAGACCCAGTACTTC,CASNPSAGGETQYF
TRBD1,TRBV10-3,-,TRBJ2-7,TGTGCCATCAGTGATCTTGAGGACAGGGCCTACGAGCAGTACTTC,CAISDLEDRAYEQYF
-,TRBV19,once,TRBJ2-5,TGTGCCAGTAGTCGGGACCGATTTAAAGAGACCCAGTACTTC,CASSRDRFKETQYF
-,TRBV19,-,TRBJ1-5,TGTGCCAGTAATGATGGGATGGATCAGCCCCAGCATTTT,CASNDGMDQPQHF
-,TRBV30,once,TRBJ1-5,TGTGCCTGGAGTGTACGAGGACACCATTATAGCAATCAGCCCCAGCATTTT,CAWSVRGHHYSNQPQHF
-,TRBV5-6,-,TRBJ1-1,TGTGCCAGCAGCTTGCGGGGGGCGACTGAAGCTTTCTTT,CASSLRGATEAFF
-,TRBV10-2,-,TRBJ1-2,TGCGCCAGCAGTGACGCGGGGGGCTATGGCTACACCTTC,CASSDAGGYGYTF
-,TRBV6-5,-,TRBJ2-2,TGTGCCAGCAGTTTCACAGAATTAAACACCGGGGAGCTGTTTTTT,CASSFTELNTGELFF
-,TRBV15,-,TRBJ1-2,TGTGCCACCAGCACAGAACAGAACTTCTATGGCTACACCTTC,CATSTEQNFYGYTF
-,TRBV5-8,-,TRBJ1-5,TGTGCCAGCAGCTTCATGGGCAATCAGCCCCAGCATTTT,CASSFMGNQPQHF
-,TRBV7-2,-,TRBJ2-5,TGTGCCAGCAGCGGACTCGGAGGGGGGGGCCGAGAGACCCAGTACTTC,CASSGLGGGGRETQYF
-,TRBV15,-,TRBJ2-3,TGTGCCACCAGCAGAGATGGCCGGACAGATACGCAGTATTTT,CATSRDGRTDTQYF
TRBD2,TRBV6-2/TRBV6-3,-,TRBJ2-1,TGTGCCAGCAGTTACAGGCTAGCGGGGGCTGTTGAGCAGTTCTTC,CASSYRLAGAVEQFF
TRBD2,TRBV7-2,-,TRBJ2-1,TGTGCCAGCACCCTCGGGGGGGCGGTGAATGAGCAGTTCTTC,CASTLGGAVNEQFF
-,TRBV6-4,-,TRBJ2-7,TGTGCCAGCAGTGACCCTGGGCTGGAGGGGATGACCTACGAGCAGTACTTC,CASSDPGLEGMTYEQYF
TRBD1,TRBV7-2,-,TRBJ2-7,TGTGCCAGCAGCTCCCGAGGGGGCCCCACCTACGAGCAGTACTTC,CASSSRGGPTYEQYF
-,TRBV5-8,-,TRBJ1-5,TGTGCCAGCGGGCCCGGGACTCATAGCAATCAGCCCCAGCATTTT,CASGPGTHSNQPQHF
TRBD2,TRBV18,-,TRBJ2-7,TGTGCCAGCTCACCCTCAGCAGGGACTAGCTCCTACGAGCAGTACTTC,CASSPSAGTSSYEQYF
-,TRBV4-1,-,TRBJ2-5,TGCGCCAGCAGCCAAGGGAGGGGAGAGACCCAGTACTTC,CASSQGRGETQYF
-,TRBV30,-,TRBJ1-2,TGTGCCTGGAGTGTACAGCTTTATGGCTACACCTTC,CAWSVQLYGYTF
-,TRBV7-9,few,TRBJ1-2,TGTGCCAGCAGCTTACGACAAGGGGAACTGGATGGCTACACCTTC,CASSLRQGELDGYTF
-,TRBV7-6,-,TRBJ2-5,TGTGCCAGCAGCGACCGCGGGGATCGCACGGTGACCCAGTACTTC,CASSDRGDRTVTQYF
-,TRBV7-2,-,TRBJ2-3,TGTGCCAGCAGCTCCCGGGGATACAGCACAGATACGCAGTATTTT,CASSSRGYSTDTQYF
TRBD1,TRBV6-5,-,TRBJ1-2,TGTGCCAGCAAGAGGACAGGGGATGGCTACACCTTC,CASKRTGDGYTF
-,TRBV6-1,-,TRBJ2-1,TGTGCCAGCAGTGAAGTGTGGGCGGGGATTATTACCAATGAGCAGTTCTTC,CASSEVWAGIITNEQFF
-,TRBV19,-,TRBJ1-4,TGTGCCAGTAAAGAGACCTCTAGAGGAGAAAAACTGTTTTTT,CASKETSRGEKLFF
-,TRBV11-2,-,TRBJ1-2,TGTGCCAGCAGCTTTAACAGGGCCGATGGCTACACCTTC,CASSFNRADGYTF
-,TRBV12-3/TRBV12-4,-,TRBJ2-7,TGTGCCAGCAGTTTCGCGACAGCTTACGAGCAGTACTTC,CASSFATAYEQYF
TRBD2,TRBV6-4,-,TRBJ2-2,TGTGCCAGCAGTGACTCTAGCGGGGGGGCCACCGGGGAGCTGTTTTTT,CASSDSSGGATGELFF
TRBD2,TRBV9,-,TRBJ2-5,TGTGCCAGCAGCCCCTCCGGGCGGGGGTTTTGGGAGACCCAGTACTTC,CASSPSGRGFWETQYF
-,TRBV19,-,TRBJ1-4,TGTGCCAGTAGTCCATCAACTAATGAAAAACTGTTTTTT,CASSPSTNEKLFF
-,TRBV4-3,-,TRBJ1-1,TGCGCCAGCAGCCAAGTACCTGAACAGTCTATGAACACTGAAGCTTTCTTT,CASSQVPEQSMNTEAFF
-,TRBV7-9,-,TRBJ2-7,TGTGCCAGCAGCTTACCAGGGAAGTCCTACGAGCAGTACTTC,CASSLPGKSYEQYF
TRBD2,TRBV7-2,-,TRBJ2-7,TGTGCCAGCAGCTCCTTTCTAGCGGGGGCCTACGAGCAGTACTTC,CASSSFLAGAYEQYF
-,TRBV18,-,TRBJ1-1,TGTGCCAGCTCACCACCGAGCCGAAAACGGGACACTGAAGCTTTCTTT,CASSPPSRKRDTEAFF